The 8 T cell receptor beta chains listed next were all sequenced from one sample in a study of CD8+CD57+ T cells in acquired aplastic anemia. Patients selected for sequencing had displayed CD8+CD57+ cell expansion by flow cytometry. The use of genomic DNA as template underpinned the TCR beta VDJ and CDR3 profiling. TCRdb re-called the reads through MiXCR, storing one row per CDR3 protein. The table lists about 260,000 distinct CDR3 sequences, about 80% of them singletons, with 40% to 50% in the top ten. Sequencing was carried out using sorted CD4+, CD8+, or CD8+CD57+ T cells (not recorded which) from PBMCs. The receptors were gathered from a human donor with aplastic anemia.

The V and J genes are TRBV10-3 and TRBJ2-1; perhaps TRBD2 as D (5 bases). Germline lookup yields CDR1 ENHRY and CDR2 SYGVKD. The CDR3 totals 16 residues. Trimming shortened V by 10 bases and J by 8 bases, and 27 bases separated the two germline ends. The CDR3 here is CASSLEGGNGKDEQFF. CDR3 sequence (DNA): TGTGCCAGCAGCCTTGAGGGCGGAAACGGTAAGGATGAGCAGTTCTTC.

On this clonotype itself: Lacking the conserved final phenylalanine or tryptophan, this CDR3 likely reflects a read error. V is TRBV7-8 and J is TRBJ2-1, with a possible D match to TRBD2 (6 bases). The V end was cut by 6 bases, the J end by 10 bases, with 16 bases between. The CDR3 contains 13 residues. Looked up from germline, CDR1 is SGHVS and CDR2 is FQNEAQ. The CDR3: CASSYAGSPEQFY. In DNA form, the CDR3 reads TGTGCCAGCAGTTATGCGGGAAGCCCCGAGCAGTTCTAC.

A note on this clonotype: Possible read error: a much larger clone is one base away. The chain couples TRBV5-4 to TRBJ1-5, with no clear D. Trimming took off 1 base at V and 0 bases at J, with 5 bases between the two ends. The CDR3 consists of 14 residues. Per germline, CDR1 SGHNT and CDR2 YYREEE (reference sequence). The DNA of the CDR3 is TGTGCCAGCAGCTTGTCGAATAGCAATCAGCCCCAGCATTTT. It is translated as CASSLSNSNQPQHF.

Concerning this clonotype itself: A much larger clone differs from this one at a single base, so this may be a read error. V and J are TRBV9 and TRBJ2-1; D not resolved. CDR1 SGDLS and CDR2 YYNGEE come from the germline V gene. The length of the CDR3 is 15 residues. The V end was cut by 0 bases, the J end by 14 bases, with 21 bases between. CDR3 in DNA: TGTGCCAGCAGCGTAGGGTCAGATACGCAGAATTTTGAGTTCTTC. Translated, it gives CASSVGSDTQNFEFF.

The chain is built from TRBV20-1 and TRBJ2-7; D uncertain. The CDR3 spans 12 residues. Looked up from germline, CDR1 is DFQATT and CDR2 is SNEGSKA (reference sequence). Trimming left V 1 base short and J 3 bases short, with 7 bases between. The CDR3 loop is CSARGRIYEQYF. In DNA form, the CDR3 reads TGCAGTGCTAGAGGACGGATCTACGAGCAGTACTTC.

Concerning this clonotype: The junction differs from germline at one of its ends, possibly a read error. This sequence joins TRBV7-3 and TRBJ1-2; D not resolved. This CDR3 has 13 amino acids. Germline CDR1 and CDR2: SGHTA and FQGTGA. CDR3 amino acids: CASSQGLGGGSTF. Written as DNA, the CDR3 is TGTGCCAGCAGCCAAGGCCTTGGAGGTGGCTCCACGTTC.

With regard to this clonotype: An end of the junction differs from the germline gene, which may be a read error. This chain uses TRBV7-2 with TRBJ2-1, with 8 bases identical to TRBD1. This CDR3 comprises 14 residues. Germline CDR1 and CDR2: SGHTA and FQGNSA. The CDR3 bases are TGTGCCAGCAGCTTGGCAGGGGGCGCCGATGAGCACTACTTC. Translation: CASSLAGGADEHYF.

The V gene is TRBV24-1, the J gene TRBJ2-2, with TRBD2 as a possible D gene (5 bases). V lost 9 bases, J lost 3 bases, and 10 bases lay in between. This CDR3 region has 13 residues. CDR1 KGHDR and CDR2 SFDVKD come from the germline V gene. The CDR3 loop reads CATFTRDTGELFF. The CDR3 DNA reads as TGTGCCACCTTCACGAGGGACACCGGGGAGCTGTTTTTT.